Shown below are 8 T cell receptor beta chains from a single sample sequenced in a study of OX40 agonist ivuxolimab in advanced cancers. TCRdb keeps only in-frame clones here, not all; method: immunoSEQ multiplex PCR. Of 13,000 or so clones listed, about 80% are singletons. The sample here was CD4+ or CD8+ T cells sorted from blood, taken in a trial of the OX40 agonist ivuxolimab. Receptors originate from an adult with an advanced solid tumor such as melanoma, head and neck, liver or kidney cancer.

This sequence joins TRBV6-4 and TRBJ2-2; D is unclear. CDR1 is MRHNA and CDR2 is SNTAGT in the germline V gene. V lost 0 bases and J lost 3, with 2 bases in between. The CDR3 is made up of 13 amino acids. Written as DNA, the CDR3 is TGTGCCAGCAGTGACTCGGACACCGGGGAGCTGTTTTTT. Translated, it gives CASSDSDTGELFF.

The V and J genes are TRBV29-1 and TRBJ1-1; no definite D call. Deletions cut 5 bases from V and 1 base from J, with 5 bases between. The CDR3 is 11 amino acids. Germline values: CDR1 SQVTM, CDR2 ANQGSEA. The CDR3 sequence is CSVQRNTEAFF. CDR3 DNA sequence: TGCAGCGTTCAGAGGAACACTGAAGCTTTCTTT.

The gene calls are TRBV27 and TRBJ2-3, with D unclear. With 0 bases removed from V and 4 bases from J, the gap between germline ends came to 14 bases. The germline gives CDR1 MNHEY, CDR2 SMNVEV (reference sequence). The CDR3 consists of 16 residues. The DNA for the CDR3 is TGTGCCAGCAGTTTATCCGTATTATCGATTGCAGATACGCAGTATTTT. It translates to CASSLSVLSIADTQYF.

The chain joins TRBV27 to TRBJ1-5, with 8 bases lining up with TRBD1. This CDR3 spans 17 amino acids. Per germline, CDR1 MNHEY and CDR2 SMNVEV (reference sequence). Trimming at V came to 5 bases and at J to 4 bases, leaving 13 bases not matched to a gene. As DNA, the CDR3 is TGTGCCAGCAGTCCCGGGACGACAGGGGTCAGGAATCAGCCCCAGCATTTT. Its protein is CASSPGTTGVRNQPQHF.

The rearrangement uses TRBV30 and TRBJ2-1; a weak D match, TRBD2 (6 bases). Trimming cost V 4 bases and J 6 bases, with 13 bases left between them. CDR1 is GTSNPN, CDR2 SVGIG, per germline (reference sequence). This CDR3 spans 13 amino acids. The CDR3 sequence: CAWIGEEGNEQFF. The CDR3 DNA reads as TGTGCCTGGATCGGTGAGGAGGGCAATGAGCAGTTCTTC. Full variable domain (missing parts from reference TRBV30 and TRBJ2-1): SQTIHQWPATLVQPVGSPLSLECTVEGTSNPNLYWYRQAAGRGLQLLFYSVGIGQISSEVPQNLSASRPQDRQFILSSKKLLLSDSGFYLCAWIGEEGNEQFFGPGTRLTVL.

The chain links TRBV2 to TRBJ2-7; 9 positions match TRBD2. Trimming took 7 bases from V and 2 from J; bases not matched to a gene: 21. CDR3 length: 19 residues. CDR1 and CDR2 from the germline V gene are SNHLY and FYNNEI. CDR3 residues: CASTDVLAGPMKGAYEQYF. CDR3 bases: TGTGCCAGCACCGATGTACTAGCGGGTCCAATGAAGGGAGCCTACGAGCAGTACTTC.

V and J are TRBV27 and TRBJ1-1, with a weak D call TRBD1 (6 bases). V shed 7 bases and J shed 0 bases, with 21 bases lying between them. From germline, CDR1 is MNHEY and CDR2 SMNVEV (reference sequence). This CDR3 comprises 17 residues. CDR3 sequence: CASTDRDTGFLNTEAFF. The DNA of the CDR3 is TGTGCCAGCACCGATCGGGACACGGGATTTCTGAACACTGAAGCTTTCTTT.

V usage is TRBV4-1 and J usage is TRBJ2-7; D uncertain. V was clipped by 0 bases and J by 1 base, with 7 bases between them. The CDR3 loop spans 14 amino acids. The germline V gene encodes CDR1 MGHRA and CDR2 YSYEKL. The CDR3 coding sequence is TGCGCCAGCAGCCAAGACGAAGTATCCTACGAGCAGTACTTC. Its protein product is CASSQDEVSYEQYF.